This TCR beta chain was captured by sequencing in a study of cytomegalovirus exposure and HLA in healthy donors. PCR amplification relied on 60 Vbeta primers (plus 13 Jbeta primers). Sequenced by immunoSEQ multiplex PCR; TCRdb stores in-frame clones only, minus some. Of about 130,000 clones in the sample, approximately 80% are singletons; the top ten hold about 2%. Study-wide results and caveats: According to an earlier analysis, most TCR beta V segments yielded productive rearrangements about 90% or about 30% of the time.

On this clone: Its specificity is unknown.

Sequenced material: PBMCs. This receptor was obtained from a man aged 25 to 40 in good health and CMV-seronegative.

As DNA, the CDR3 is TGTGCCAGCAGGGCGGGGTCCTACGAGCAGTACTTC. This translates into CASRAGSYEQYF. The chain combines TRBV13 with TRBJ2-7, with D perhaps matching TRBD2 (6 bases). Deletions cut 6 bases from V and 1 base from J, with 7 bases between. CDR1 and CDR2 (germline): PRHDT, FYEKMQ (reference sequence). This CDR3 spans 12 amino acids.